The clone carrying this TCR beta chain was recorded a few times. The data were taken from a study of T cells in Graves' hyperthyroidism and ophthalmopathy. Study-level background: Any treatment followed the collection of peripheral blood at initial diagnosis.

RNA transcripts provided the source from which TCR beta CDR3 regions were amplified. HTBI primers were the set used in a first-round RT-PCR of the TCR CDR3. One entry per CDR3 protein, called by TCRdb with MiXCR from the multiplex PCR reads. Counted here are 270,000 or so distinct CDR3 sequences, approximately 26% occurring once; the ten biggest clones make up about 30%. Each patient was aged 18 to 65 and had newly diagnosed hyperthyroidism of under 2 months' duration. Over 8 ml fresh peripheral blood yielded the PBMCs. Input material: blood. This TCR was sampled from a man aged 35-49 years with Graves' hyperthyroidism that later progressed to Graves' ophthalmopathy.

The DNA for the CDR3 is TGTGCCAGCACCTTGGGTCGGGCCTACGGCTACACCTTC. Translated: CASTLGRAYGYTF. The rearrangement links TRBV12-3 or TRBV12-4 to TRBJ1-2; no reliable D call. This CDR3 has 13 residues. V lost 7 bases and J 8 bases, leaving 17 bases between the germline ends.